The 13 T cell receptor beta chains in this list originate from one sample, sequenced in a study of prognosis after radiotherapy for stage I lung cancer. Multiplex PCR in two rounds served to amplify TCR beta CDR3 from genomic DNA. Used in first-round PCR were primers specific to each TRBV and TRBJ gene. TCRdb recomputed calls from the multiplex PCR reads with MiXCR, one row per CDR3 protein. Of approximately 13,000 distinct CDR3 sequences in the sample, approximately 31% were seen once. The sample was PBMCs, taken before or after stereotactic body radiation therapy (not recorded which). All receptors derive from a donor aged 50 or older with non-small cell lung cancer.

This clonotype was counted many times. The V and J genes are TRBV5-1 and TRBJ2-1; tentatively, D is TRBD1 (5 bases). Deletions cut 0 bases from V and 4 bases from J, with 11 bases between. Germline V gene data show CDR1 as SGHRS and CDR2 as YFSETQ. There are 15 residues in the CDR3. The CDR3 sequence is CASSLDPRVYNEQFF. CDR3 sequence (DNA): TGCGCCAGCAGCTTGGATCCCAGGGTTTACAATGAGCAGTTCTTC.

This clonotype came up many times. This chain connects TRBV6-5 to TRBJ2-7; possibly TRBD2 for D (5 bases). Trimming removed 0 bases at V and 5 bases at J, with 5 bases between. Germline V CDR1 and CDR2: MNHEY, SVGAGI. This CDR3 contains 12 residues. The CDR3: CASSYSTNEQYF. The DNA for the CDR3 is TGTGCCAGCAGTTACTCGACTAACGAGCAGTACTTC.

The sample holds many counts of this clonotype. The chain recombines TRBV28 with TRBJ2-5, with 9 positions matching TRBD2. The length of the CDR3 is 14 residues. Germline assignment: CDR1 MDHEN and CDR2 SYDVKM. V lost 2 bases, J lost 5 bases, and 3 bases stayed unmatched. CDR3: CASSLAGGAETQYF. CDR3 DNA sequence: TGTGCCAGCAGTTTAGCGGGAGGGGCGGAGACCCAGTACTTC. Complete variable domain (other parts from reference TRBV28 and TRBJ2-5): DVKVTQSSRYLVKRTGEKVFLECVQDMDHENMFWYRQDPGLGLRLIYFSYDVKMKEKGDIPEGYSVSREKKERFSLILESASTNQTSMYLCASSLAGGAETQYFGPGTRLLVL.

The CDR3: CSARTGDTEAFF. The CDR3 nucleotides read TGCAGTGCTAGGACAGGGGACACTGAAGCTTTCTTT. This chain links TRBV20-1 with TRBJ1-1; 8 bases agree with TRBD1. The V segment lost 3 bases and the J segment 3 bases; nucleotides outside the gene matches: 0. Germline V gives CDR1 DFQATT, CDR2 SNEGSKA (reference sequence). CDR3 length: 12 residues.

This clonotype was seen repeatedly, ten times or more. V usage is TRBV3-1 and J usage is TRBJ2-5; possible D gene TRBD2, 5 bases. V lost 1 base to trimming and J lost 5 bases, with 8 bases between them. Germline CDR1 is LGHDT and CDR2 is YNNKEL (reference sequence). The CDR3 has 13 residues. In DNA, the CDR3 is TGTGCCAGCAGCCAAGGGTGGGAGGAGACCCAGTACTTC. Translated, it gives CASSQGWEETQYF.

The chain has TRBV24-1 and TRBJ2-3; D tentatively fits TRBD1 or TRBD2 (6 bases each). Trimming pared 9 bases from V and 3 bases from J, leaving 9 bases between. This CDR3 contains 12 residues. Germline V lookup: CDR1 KGHDR, CDR2 SFDVKD. CDR3 region: CATGGPTDTQYF. For the CDR3, the DNA is TGTGCCACCGGGGGGCCTACAGATACGCAGTATTTT.

This clonotype is medium-sized (0.01 to 0.1%) in the sample. The chain carries TRBV27 and TRBJ2-3, with D possibly TRBD2 on 5 matching bases. The CDR3 covers 22 residues. Trimming removed 4 bases from V and 2 bases from J, with 34 bases in between. CDR1 is MNHEY and CDR2 is SMNVEV in the germline V gene (reference sequence). CDR3 nucleotide sequence: TGTGCCAGCAGTTCTCAGACCTTTCCGGTACTCGCGGGCTACGGTCACACAGATACGCAGTATTTT. Residues: CASSSQTFPVLAGYGHTDTQYF.

This clonotype has ten or more counts. J is TRBJ1-1 and V is TRBV6-1; D is undetermined. In germline, CDR1 is MNHNS, CDR2 SASEGT. V was trimmed by 6 bases and J by 4 bases, leaving 15 bases between them. There are 14 residues in the CDR3. The CDR3 coding sequence is TGTGCCAGCAGCGCCGCGTCAAGTGGCACTGAAGCTTTCTTT. The encoded protein is CASSAASSGTEAFF.

As for this clonotype: A far larger clone is just one base off, so this is likely a read error. As DNA, the CDR3 is TGTGCCAGCACCTCATGGAACACTGGGGCCAACTTCCTGACTTTC. Its protein is CASTSWNTGANFLTF. This chain uses TRBV4-2 with TRBJ2-6; D is possibly TRBD1 (5 bases). This CDR3 is built from 15 residues. Per germline, CDR1 LGHNA and CDR2 YNFKEQ.

Note on this clonotype: This likely traces to a read error, being one base from a far larger clone. CDR3 sequence: CASTEATDEKLFF. The CDR3 nucleotides are TGTGCCAGTACGGAGGCAACTGATGAAAAACTGTTTTTT. V is TRBV27 and J is TRBJ1-4; D is ambiguous. Germline V CDR1 and CDR2: MNHEY, SMNVEV (reference sequence). The CDR3 extends over 13 amino acids.

About this clonotype: This is likely a read error, given that the CDR3 carries no conserved phenylalanine or tryptophan at its end. It is unclear where the CDR3 begins or ends on the DNA, so no DNA is shown, and the CDR3 is as TCRdb lists it. The rearrangement joins TRBV6-2 or TRBV6-3 to TRBJ1-6; TRBD1 is the table's D call, not checked against the DNA. Germline V gene lookup returns CDR1 MNHEY and CDR2 SVGEGT. The CDR3 numbers 14 amino acids, ends counted. CDR3 loop: CASSLRGGFSPLNL.

This chain links TRBV11-2 with TRBJ2-2; 13 bases match TRBD2. The CDR3 covers 16 residues. J was trimmed by 7 bases and V by 8 bases; bases with no gene match: 10. Germline V lookup: CDR1 SGHAT, CDR2 FQNNGV. The CDR3 reads CASLEGLAGPGGELFF. The CDR3 nucleotides are TGTGCCAGCTTAGAGGGACTAGCGGGACCCGGCGGGGAGCTGTTTTTT.

The chain combines TRBV7-8 with TRBJ2-1; 7 bases line up with TRBD2. This CDR3 contains 16 residues. V shed 1 base, J shed 2 bases, and the junction held 5 bases outside the gene matches. In germline, CDR1 is SGHVS, CDR2 FQNEAQ. CDR3 sequence: CASSLERSGPYNEQFF. CDR3 DNA sequence: TGTGCCAGCAGCTTAGAGCGTAGCGGGCCCTACAATGAGCAGTTCTTC.